The rows below give T cell receptor beta chains drawn from one sample of a study of shared clonotypes between healthy human individuals. Using immunoSEQ multiplex PCR, the repertoire was profiled, and TCRdb retains in-frame clones only, with some absent. The sample holds about 2.1 million clones, about 92% seen once. The sample was naive CD8+ T cells from PBMCs. The origin of the receptors is a man between 18 and 29 years old in good health. Some clones in this sample may be carry-over from other donors' samples. The CDR3 runs from the conserved cysteine through the conserved F or W. A D gene is named only where the DNA matches it firmly. Clone size is stated in some rows and not others, as once, few, many or a class when expanded.

v_gene: TRBV11-2
d_gene: TRBD1
j_gene: TRBJ1-1
abundance: .
CDR3aa: CASSFQTGWNTEAFF
CDR3nt: TGTGCCAGCAGCTTTCAGACAGGGTGGAACACTGAAGCTTTCTTT

v_gene: TRBV28
d_gene: .
j_gene: TRBJ2-7
abundance: .
CDR3aa: CASSFATDTYEQYF
CDR3nt: TGTGCCAGCAGTTTCGCGACGGATACCTACGAGCAGTACTTC

v_gene: TRBV19
d_gene: .
j_gene: TRBJ2-2
abundance: .
CDR3aa: CASSIWDELFF
CDR3nt: TGTGCCAGTAGTATATGGGATGAGCTGTTTTTT

v_gene: TRBV27
d_gene: .
j_gene: TRBJ2-7
abundance: .
CDR3aa: CASRLEGFEQYF
CDR3nt: TGTGCCAGCAGACTCGAGGGTTTCGAGCAGTACTTC

v_gene: TRBV15
d_gene: TRBD2
j_gene: TRBJ2-7
abundance: .
CDR3aa: CATSRAFPGRVFYEQYF
CDR3nt: TGTGCCACCAGCAGAGCCTTCCCGGGGAGGGTCTTCTACGAGCAGTACTTC

v_gene: TRBV7-9
d_gene: .
j_gene: TRBJ2-3
abundance: .
CDR3aa: CASSPREGVDTQYF
CDR3nt: TGTGCCAGCAGCCCTCGAGAGGGGGTGGATACGCAGTATTTT

v_gene: TRBV6-1
d_gene: .
j_gene: TRBJ2-3
abundance: .
CDR3aa: CASSEAKAVRGDTQYF
CDR3nt: TGTGCCAGCAGTGAAGCAAAGGCAGTCAGGGGAGATACGCAGTATTTT

v_gene: TRBV14
d_gene: TRBD2
j_gene: TRBJ2-7
abundance: .
CDR3aa: CASSLGGVLSYEQYF
CDR3nt: TGTGCCAGCAGTCTGGGAGGGGTCCTGTCCTACGAGCAGTACTTC

v_gene: TRBV27
d_gene: .
j_gene: TRBJ1-1
abundance: .
CDR3aa: CASGHIIPGFSNTEAFF
CDR3nt: TGTGCCAGCGGACACATTATCCCGGGCTTTTCGAACACTGAAGCTTTCTTT

v_gene: TRBV27
d_gene: TRBD1
j_gene: TRBJ2-7
abundance: once
CDR3aa: CASSLLGTDGEQYF
CDR3nt: TGTGCCAGCAGTTTATTGGGGACAGACGGGGAGCAGTACTTC

v_gene: TRBV2
d_gene: .
j_gene: TRBJ2-1
abundance: .
CDR3aa: CASAPGHLGNEQFF
CDR3nt: TGTGCCAGCGCCCCGGGACACCTTGGTAATGAGCAGTTCTTC

v_gene: TRBV30
d_gene: .
j_gene: TRBJ1-6
abundance: .
CDR3aa: CAWSVLTPVDSPLHF
CDR3nt: TGTGCCTGGAGTGTACTTACACCCGTGGATTCACCCCTCCACTTT

v_gene: TRBV19
d_gene: .
j_gene: TRBJ2-2
abundance: .
CDR3aa: CASSTVGPGELFF
CDR3nt: TGTGCCAGTAGCACGGTCGGTCCCGGGGAGCTGTTTTTT

v_gene: TRBV2
d_gene: .
j_gene: TRBJ2-7
abundance: .
CDR3aa: CASSAVEQYF
CDR3nt: TGTGCCAGCAGTGCGGTTGAGCAGTACTTC

v_gene: TRBV4-2
d_gene: TRBD2
j_gene: TRBJ2-5
abundance: once
CDR3aa: CASSQDKEGRGTETQYF
CDR3nt: TGTGCCAGCAGCCAAGATAAGGAGGGGCGGGGGACGGAGACCCAGTACTTC

v_gene: TRBV7-9
d_gene: TRBD2
j_gene: TRBJ2-5
abundance: .
CDR3aa: CASSFGLADFQETQYF
CDR3nt: TGTGCCAGCAGCTTTGGACTAGCGGACTTCCAAGAGACCCAGTACTTC

v_gene: TRBV21-1
d_gene: .
j_gene: TRBJ1-3
abundance: .
CDR3aa: CASSETTGGFLGNTIYF
CDR3nt: TGTGCCAGCAGCGAGACGACGGGTGGCTTTCTTGGAAACACCATATATTTT

v_gene: TRBV7-2
d_gene: .
j_gene: TRBJ1-5
abundance: .
CDR3aa: CASSPTGTGQPQHF
CDR3nt: TGTGCCAGCAGCCCTACAGGGACGGGTCAGCCCCAGCATTTT

v_gene: TRBV28
d_gene: TRBD2
j_gene: TRBJ2-7
abundance: .
CDR3aa: CASSLRTSNEQYF
CDR3nt: TGTGCCAGCAGCCTCCGGACTAGCAACGAGCAGTACTTC

v_gene: TRBV28
d_gene: .
j_gene: TRBJ2-5
abundance: .
CDR3aa: CASRSPQGLLETQYF
CDR3nt: TGTGCCAGCAGATCCCCTCAGGGGTTGTTGGAGACCCAGTACTTC

v_gene: TRBV10-2
d_gene: .
j_gene: TRBJ2-3
abundance: .
CDR3aa: CASSGETVDTQYF
CDR3nt: TGCGCCAGCAGCGGAGAGACAGTCGATACGCAGTATTTT

v_gene: TRBV2
d_gene: .
j_gene: TRBJ2-1
abundance: .
CDR3aa: CASSTRSNEQFF
CDR3nt: TGTGCCAGCAGTACGAGGAGCAATGAGCAGTTCTTC

v_gene: TRBV4-1
d_gene: .
j_gene: TRBJ1-2
abundance: .
CDR3aa: CASSQVPGVGYGYTF
CDR3nt: TGCGCCAGCAGCCAAGTTCCAGGGGTAGGCTATGGCTACACCTTC

v_gene: TRBV6-5
d_gene: .
j_gene: TRBJ1-2
abundance: .
CDR3aa: CASSFTPRQANYGYTF
CDR3nt: TGTGCCAGCAGTTTCACCCCAAGACAGGCAAACTATGGCTACACCTTC

v_gene: TRBV18
d_gene: TRBD1
j_gene: TRBJ1-1
abundance: .
CDR3aa: CASSPRDRGMNTEAFF
CDR3nt: TGTGCCAGCTCACCCCGGGACAGGGGGATGAACACTGAAGCTTTCTTT

v_gene: TRBV2
d_gene: TRBD2
j_gene: TRBJ2-7
abundance: .
CDR3aa: CASREISDEQYF
CDR3nt: TGTGCCTCGCGGGAGATATCGGACGAGCAGTACTTC

v_gene: TRBV7-9
d_gene: TRBD1
j_gene: TRBJ2-3
abundance: .
CDR3aa: CASSELTGGSTDTQYF
CDR3nt: TGTGCCAGCAGCGAACTTACAGGGGGGAGCACAGATACGCAGTATTTT

v_gene: TRBV27
d_gene: TRBD1
j_gene: TRBJ2-2
abundance: .
CDR3aa: CASSLTGLIEELFF
CDR3nt: TGTGCCAGCAGTTTGACAGGGTTGATTGAGGAGCTGTTTTTT

v_gene: TRBV6-1
d_gene: .
j_gene: TRBJ2-7
abundance: .
CDR3aa: CASSEAGSRRAYEQYF
CDR3nt: TGTGCCAGCAGTGAAGCCGGCTCCAGAAGAGCCTACGAGCAGTACTTC

v_gene: TRBV7-2
d_gene: TRBD2
j_gene: TRBJ2-5
abundance: .
CDR3aa: CASSSEAGRLRETQYF
CDR3nt: TGTGCCAGCAGCAGTGAAGCGGGAAGATTGAGAGAGACCCAGTACTTC

v_gene: TRBV7-9
d_gene: .
j_gene: TRBJ2-2
abundance: .
CDR3aa: CASSSDVVLVTGELFF
CDR3nt: TGTGCCAGCAGCTCGGACGTGGTTTTGGTCACCGGGGAGCTGTTTTTT

v_gene: TRBV28
d_gene: .
j_gene: TRBJ2-1
abundance: .
CDR3aa: CASSFGGLDNEQFF
CDR3nt: TGTGCCAGCAGTTTCGGGGGGCTCGACAATGAGCAGTTCTTC

v_gene: TRBV29-1
d_gene: .
j_gene: TRBJ1-1
abundance: few
CDR3aa: CSVGGTTLEAFF
CDR3nt: TGCAGCGTTGGTGGGACAACCCTTGAAGCTTTCTTT

v_gene: TRBV1
d_gene: .
j_gene: TRBJ2-3
abundance: .
CDR3aa: CTSSQDQRDLSTDTQYF
CDR3nt: TGCACCAGCAGCCAAGATCAGCGGGACCTTAGCACAGATACGCAGTATTTT

v_gene: TRBV18
d_gene: .
j_gene: TRBJ1-2
abundance: .
CDR3aa: CASSADYGYTF
CDR3nt: TGTGCCAGCTCAGCTGACTATGGCTACACCTTC

v_gene: TRBV7-2
d_gene: .
j_gene: TRBJ1-4
abundance: .
CDR3aa: CASSLYGGINEKLFF
CDR3nt: TGTGCCAGCAGCTTATATGGGGGTATTAATGAAAAACTGTTTTTT